The present entry profiles one TCR beta chain with its context. Its antigen remains unknown. These data come from a study of shared clonotypes between healthy human individuals. Broader study findings: Researchers sampled only blood; tissue repertoires likely differ. The genetic and exposure-history diversity represented was limited by few donors. Non-shared clonotypes showed lower generation probabilities than clonotypes common to all four donors.

V lost 6 bases and J lost 0; bases outside the gene matches: 11. This CDR3 comprises 17 residues. Germline V CDR1 and CDR2: MNHEY, SMNVEV (reference sequence). Selected positively for CCR7 and CD45RO-negative, naive CD8 cells excluded terminally differentiated effector memory CD45RA+ cells. Researchers ran the assay at a deep level. The table came from immunoSEQ multiplex PCR; TCRdb's copy has only in-frame clones and leaves some out. The table includes about 2 million clones, approximately 94% detected once. The specimen sequenced was naive CD8+ T cells sorted from blood. The genes are TRBV27 and TRBJ1-5, with 7 bases lining up with TRBD1. The sequence was collected from a man younger than 30 in good health. The CDR3 nucleotides are TGTGCCAGCAGCCAATTGGGACAGCCGAATAGCAATCAGCCCCAGCATTTT. It yields the protein CASSQLGQPNSNQPQHF.